The rows below give T cell receptor beta chains drawn from one sample of a study of T cell repertoires in cytomegalovirus infection. A single record per CDR3 protein comes from TCRdb applying MiXCR to the reads. This table holds around 69,000 distinct CDR3 sequences, 20% to 25% found once. Their cognate antigens are unknown. The sequenced sample was CD8+ T cells from cultured PBMCs, obtained from culture after CMV antigen stimulation. The receptors stem from a human donor in good health (CMV status not recorded). Some clones in this sample may be carry-over from other donors' samples. CDR3s include the opening cysteine and the closing phenylalanine or tryptophan.

j_gene	v_gene	CDR3aa
TRBJ2-7	TRBV12-3/TRBV12-4	CASSLADSTYEQYF
TRBJ2-7	TRBV4-3	CASSQVDQGIYEQYF
TRBJ1-4	TRBV7-2	CASSLRVWANEKLFF
TRBJ2-7	TRBV6-2/TRBV6-3	CASSSISGTGNYEQYF
TRBJ1-6	TRBV4-1	CASSQGRGNSPLHF
TRBJ1-1	TRBV5-5	CASNLGSTEAFF
TRBJ1-1	TRBV4-3	CASSQDPGARIMNTEAFF
TRBJ2-7	TRBV12-3/TRBV12-4	CASSLQAYEQYF
TRBJ2-7	TRBV7-9	CASSPPSGEQYF
TRBJ2-5	TRBV7-6	CASSFGQIRLETQYF
TRBJ1-1	TRBV6-5	CASSYMSDNTEAFF
TRBJ1-6	TRBV10-3	CAISPGGGSPLHF
TRBJ1-5	TRBV7-6	CASSLRTGSNQPQHF
TRBJ2-7	TRBV2	CATSQYEQYF
TRBJ2-7	TRBV28	CASSFRTGGSHEQYF
TRBJ2-1	TRBV6-1	CASTLYPGTGSSYNEQFF
TRBJ2-5	TRBV6-5	CASCSFPGSQETQYF
TRBJ2-3	TRBV4-1	CASSPHRGSTDTQYF
TRBJ2-3	TRBV12-3/TRBV12-4	CASNLAPGQGALGDTQYF
TRBJ1-4	TRBV7-9	CASRFATNEKLFF
TRBJ1-2	TRBV19	CASSITSGTGFGYTF
TRBJ1-1	TRBV12-3/TRBV12-4	CASSFGTPTEAFF
TRBJ1-2	TRBV6-2/TRBV6-3	CASSYSDVPAPYGYTF
TRBJ1-2	TRBV6-5	CASSIGSNYGYTF